This entry lists 27 T cell receptor beta chains sequenced from one sample in a study of cytomegalovirus exposure and HLA in healthy donors. The PCR had 60 Vbeta and 13 Jbeta primers. Generated by immunoSEQ multiplex PCR, the TCRdb table keeps only in-frame clones and is missing some. The sample lists around 130,000 clones, 65% to 80% occurring once. The sequenced sample was PBMCs. These receptor sequences come from a young woman in good health and CMV-seronegative.

The chain carries TRBV7-9 and TRBJ2-3; 8 nucleotides match TRBD2. V lost 5 bases and J lost 9; bases outside the gene matches: 10. There are 14 residues in the CDR3. Per the germline V gene, CDR1 is SEHNR and CDR2 is FQNEAQ (reference sequence). DNA for the CDR3: TGTGCCAGCAGCCCCGTTTTAGCGGGGCAGACGCAGTATTTT. Amino acid sequence: CASSPVLAGQTQYF.

This clone was observed a single time. CDR3 sequence (DNA): TGTGCCAGCAGTCCGCCGGGGGGGGGCGGCAAGCAGTACGTC. It specifies CASSPPGGGGKQYV. V and J are TRBV28 and TRBJ2-7; 8 bases fit TRBD2. The germline gives CDR1 MDHEN, CDR2 SYDVKM. The CDR3 has 14 amino acids. The V gene end was trimmed by 5 bases and the J gene end by 8 bases; junction bases not matched to a gene: 11.

This rearrangement joins TRBV2 to TRBJ2-2; D gene uncertain. The germline V gene has CDR1 SNHLY and CDR2 FYNNEI. The germline V and J ends were trimmed by 4 bases and 7 bases, with 7 bases remaining between them. The CDR3 length is 12 residues. The CDR3 sequence is CASSALVGELFF. The CDR3 region has the DNA TGTGCCAGCAGTGCCTTAGTCGGGGAGCTGTTTTTT.

This chain links TRBV19 with TRBJ1-5; D not resolved. V was cut by 7 bases and J by 0 bases, with 13 bases left in between. Germline-derived CDR1 and CDR2 are LNHDA and SQIVND (reference sequence). The CDR3 consists of 15 residues. The CDR3 region is CASTLDKYSNQPQHF. The CDR3 nucleotides read TGTGCCAGTACCCTCGACAAGTATAGCAATCAGCCCCAGCATTTT.

This clone was counted between two and nine times. DNA of the CDR3: TGTGCCAGCAGTTTCCGACAGGGTGCCTGTGGCTACACCTTC. It is translated as CASSFRQGACGYTF. The chain has TRBV27 and TRBJ1-2; 7 bases line up with TRBD1. From germline, CDR1 is MNHEY and CDR2 SMNVEV (reference sequence). There are 14 residues in the CDR3. V shed 3 bases, J shed 7 bases, and the junction held 8 bases outside the gene matches.

The chain joins TRBV29-1 to TRBJ2-1; 13 bases fit TRBD2. CDR1 is SQVTM and CDR2 is ANQGSEA in the germline V gene. V trimming: 6 bases; J trimming: 5 bases; junction bases outside the gene matches: 4. This CDR3 contains 14 residues. The CDR3: CSVVTSGGDNEQFF. The CDR3 nucleotides read TGCAGCGTCGTTACTAGCGGGGGGGACAATGAGCAGTTCTTC.

The chain employs TRBV10-1 and TRBJ2-7, with 7 bases lining up with TRBD1. The CDR3 length is 13 residues. Germline V gene sequence: CDR1 WNHNN, CDR2 SYGVQD (reference sequence). Germline trimming cut 8 bases from V and 4 bases from J; bases unmatched to any gene: 8. CDR3 sequence reads: CASPGTEQYEQYV. The CDR3, as DNA: TGCGCCAGCCCCGGGACAGAACAATACGAGCAGTACGTC.

V and J are TRBV6-5 and TRBJ2-5, with 7 bases aligning to TRBD1. The germline gives CDR1 MNHEY, CDR2 SVGAGI. The CDR3 extends over 15 amino acids. V gave up 5 bases and J gave up 1 base; unmatched junction bases: 7. CDR3 protein: CASSQTRTGQETQYF. The CDR3 DNA reads TGTGCCAGCAGTCAAACCCGGACAGGCCAAGAGACCCAGTACTTC.

In its sample, this clone was seen once. V gene TRBV28 combines with J gene TRBJ2-2, with 12 bases identical to TRBD2. V was clipped by 7 bases and J by 0 bases; unmatched bases: 12. The CDR3 length is 19 residues. Looked up from germline, CDR1 is MDHEN and CDR2 is SYDVKM. CDR3 amino acids: CASTPLLTSGGTNTGELFF. CDR3 nucleotides: TGTGCCAGCACTCCACTTTTGACTAGCGGGGGAACGAACACCGGGGAGCTGTTTTTT.

The rearrangement joins TRBV5-1 to TRBJ2-3; D remains ambiguous. The CDR3 length is 14 residues. V was trimmed by 0 bases and J by 0 bases, leaving 5 bases between them. Germline V lookup: CDR1 SGHRS, CDR2 YFSETQ. CDR3 nucleotides: TGCGCCAGCAGCTTGGGGAGTAGCACAGATACGCAGTATTTT. It translates to CASSLGSSTDTQYF.

The V and J genes are TRBV6-5 and TRBJ2-7; 8 bases map to TRBD2. CDR1 MNHEY and CDR2 SVGAGI come from the germline V gene. CDR3 size: 15 residues. The V and J ends lost 6 bases and 2 bases, in that order; junction bases with no gene match: 9. DNA for the CDR3: TGTGCCAGCAGCCCTCCAGGGACTAGACCCTACGAGCAGTACTTC. Its translation is CASSPPGTRPYEQYF.

The CDR3 protein is CASSPTGCGYTF. For the CDR3, the DNA is TGTGCCAGCAGCCCGACAGGGTGTGGCTACACCTTC. The chain joins TRBV7-9 to TRBJ1-2; 7 positions match TRBD1. This CDR3 comprises 12 residues. Trimming at V came to 5 bases and at J to 7 bases, leaving 4 bases not matched to a gene. Germline V gene data show CDR1 as SEHNR and CDR2 as FQNEAQ (reference sequence).

The chain is built from TRBV28 and TRBJ2-7; TRBD2 matches at 7 bases. The ends lost 2 bases at V and 1 base at J; junction bases unmatched: 8. The germline CDR1 and CDR2 sequences are MDHEN and SYDVKM. The CDR3 has 16 residues. In nucleotides, the CDR3 is TGTGCCAGCAGTTTAACAGTGGGACTATCTTCCTACGAGCAGTACTTC. Translation: CASSLTVGLSSYEQYF.

The V gene is TRBV11-2, the J gene TRBJ1-6; possible D gene TRBD1, 6 bases. Per the germline V gene, CDR1 is SGHAT and CDR2 is FQNNGV. Trimming took off 1 base at V and 4 bases at J, with 8 bases between the two ends. This CDR3 spans 15 amino acids. CDR3 protein: CASSLGRGYNSPLHF. CDR3 bases: TGTGCCAGCAGCTTAGGCAGGGGATATAATTCACCCCTCCACTTT.

V is TRBV4-1 and J is TRBJ2-3; possible D gene TRBD1, 5 bases. The CDR3 is made up of 16 amino acids. With 8 bases removed from V and 5 bases from J, the gap between germline ends came to 23 bases. In germline, CDR1 is MGHRA, CDR2 YSYEKL. The CDR3 spells CASAAYSPGSGDTQYF. CDR3 DNA: TGCGCCAGCGCAGCCTACTCCCCAGGGTCCGGAGATACGCAGTATTTT.

The chain combines TRBV9 with TRBJ2-1, with 14 bases that match TRBD2. Germline V gene lookup returns CDR1 SGDLS and CDR2 YYNGEE. The CDR3 consists of 15 residues. V shed 3 bases and J 8 bases; nucleotides not matched to a gene: 4. Here the CDR3 reads CASSAGTSGSHEQFF. The CDR3 region has the DNA TGTGCCAGCAGCGCTGGGACTAGCGGGAGTCATGAGCAGTTCTTC.

In this sample, this clone turned up once. V and J are TRBV28 and TRBJ2-1; D gene ambiguous. The V end lost 5 bases, the J end lost 12 bases, and 14 bases lay between the germline ends. Germline assignment: CDR1 MDHEN and CDR2 SYDVKM. This CDR3 is 12 amino acids long. For the CDR3, the DNA is TGTGCCAGCAGTGCCGGGTCCCCGGGGCAGTTCTTC. As protein: CASSAGSPGQFF.

V is TRBV27 and J is TRBJ2-7; 7 bases agree with TRBD2. V shed 7 bases and J 5 bases; nucleotides not matched to a gene: 14. The CDR3 spans 15 residues. Germline CDR1 reads MNHEY; CDR2 reads SMNVEV (reference sequence). CDR3 loop: CASITSSTSIHEQYF. CDR3 in DNA: TGTGCCAGCATCACAAGTTCGACTAGCATCCACGAGCAGTACTTC.

The V and J genes are TRBV19 and TRBJ1-4; D might be TRBD1 (6 bases). Germline-derived CDR1 and CDR2 are LNHDA and SQIVND (reference sequence). The V end lost 4 bases, the J end lost 0 bases, and 15 bases lay between the germline ends. This CDR3 has 17 amino acids. The CDR3 coding sequence is TGTGCCAGTAGTACCCGCGGAAGGGGGACAACTAATGAAAAACTGTTTTTT. The encoded protein is CASSTRGRGTTNEKLFF.

CDR3 amino acids: CASSEAVAEGEQFF. In DNA form, the CDR3 reads TGTGCCAGCAGTGAAGCGGTGGCTGAGGGTGAGCAGTTCTTC. This rearrangement joins TRBV2 to TRBJ2-1; possibly TRBD2 for D (5 bases). This CDR3 has 14 residues. The V end lost 0 bases, the J end lost 9 bases, and 12 bases lay between the germline ends. CDR1 and CDR2 from the germline V gene are SNHLY and FYNNEI. The full variable domain, in which reference TRBV2 and TRBJ2-1 provide the parts outside the CDR3, is EPEVTQTPSHQVTQMGQEVILRCVPISNHLYFYWYRQILGQKVEFLVSFYNNEISEKSEIFDDQFSVERPDGSNFTLKIRSTKLEDSAMYFCASSEAVAEGEQFFGPGTRLTVL.

The chain combines TRBV28 with TRBJ2-5; no definite D call. Deletions cut 8 bases from V and 5 bases from J, with 12 bases between. The CDR3 has 12 amino acids. Germline assignment: CDR1 MDHEN and CDR2 SYDVKM. The CDR3 DNA sequence: TGTGCCAGCTGGAGAGTTTCGGAGACCCAGTACTTC. Translating it yields CASWRVSETQYF.

The chain employs TRBV6-5 and TRBJ2-3, with TRBD2 matching over 7 bases. The CDR3 extends over 15 amino acids. Germline V lookup: CDR1 MNHEY, CDR2 SVGAGI. With V trimmed by 5 bases and J by 0 bases, 5 bases remained unmatched. CDR3 residues: CASSPSGGSTDTQYF. For the CDR3, the DNA is TGTGCCAGCAGTCCTTCGGGGGGTAGCACAGATACGCAGTATTTT.

CDR3 residues: CASSQVWGQTNEKLFF. The CDR3 DNA reads TGCGCCAGCAGCCAAGTATGGGGACAAACTAATGAAAAACTGTTTTTT. The V call is TRBV4-1, the J call TRBJ1-4; D perhaps matches TRBD1 (6 bases). The germline V gene has CDR1 MGHRA and CDR2 YSYEKL. V gave up 1 base and J gave up 1 base, with 10 bases separating them. This CDR3 is built from 16 residues.

J is TRBJ1-5 and V is TRBV6-5; perhaps TRBD1 as D (5 bases). The CDR3 runs 15 residues. V lost 6 bases to trimming and J lost 6 bases, with 18 bases between them. Germline CDR1 is MNHEY and CDR2 is SVGAGI. CDR3: CASRMFGGSGQPQHF. For the CDR3, the DNA is TGTGCCAGCAGGATGTTCGGGGGGTCGGGTCAGCCCCAGCATTTT.

This chain joins TRBV5-5 and TRBJ1-5; TRBD1 agrees at 9 bases. Germline assignment: CDR1 SGHKS and CDR2 YYEKEE (reference sequence). The CDR3 sequence is 15 residues long. V trimming: 0 bases; J trimming: 6 bases; junction bases outside the gene matches: 4. CDR3 sequence reads: CASSLEWTGVQPQHF. CDR3 sequence (DNA): TGTGCCAGCAGCTTGGAGTGGACAGGGGTTCAGCCCCAGCATTTT.

This sequence joins TRBV5-6 and TRBJ2-1; D gene uncertain. The V end lost 0 bases, the J end lost 1 base, and 8 bases lay between the germline ends. This CDR3 has 15 residues. Germline V gene data show CDR1 as SGHDT and CDR2 as YYEEEE. CDR3 in amino acids: CASSLGSISYNEQFF. The CDR3, as DNA: TGTGCCAGCAGCTTGGGGTCTATTTCCTACAATGAGCAGTTCTTC.

The chain employs TRBV6-5 and TRBJ2-5; 7 nucleotides agree with TRBD1. This CDR3 has 16 residues. The germline gives CDR1 MNHEY, CDR2 SVGAGI. J lost 2 bases, V lost 4 bases, and 10 bases had no gene match. Here the CDR3 reads CASSSGQGVLQETQYF. The DNA of the CDR3 is TGTGCCAGCAGTTCAGGGCAGGGGGTTCTACAAGAGACCCAGTACTTC.